The present entry profiles one T cell receptor (beta chain) with its context. The antigen is not known. The germline gene is not matched at one end of the junction; a read error may be the cause. cDNA was made by 5'RACE with 10-nucleotide random UMIs. In TCRdb, the 5' RACE reads were re-called with MiXCR into one record per CDR3 protein. The sample has tens of thousands of distinct CDR3 sequences, roughly 13% seen once. The CDR3 is 14 residues long. CDR1 and CDR2 from the germline V gene are MNHEY and SVGAGI. This sample was taken from a study of neurological immune-mediated disorders. Whole-study findings and limits: There were no CDR3 amino acid sequences shared by expanded clones across subjects, a result suggesting private repertoires in all groups. Multiple sclerosis patients had less TCR clonal expansion than even healthy controls, unlike HTLV-1-associated myelopathy.

Time point meaning: longitudinal time-point 3. The unsorted libraries were produced from 2 million PBMCs held at -80 C. Source material: PBMCs. The sequence came from a male donor with HTLV-1-associated myelopathy (HAM/TSP). This chain connects TRBV6-5 to TRBJ2-1, with D tentatively TRBD1 (6 bases). The CDR3 spells CASSYPGTTHEHFF. CDR3 coding DNA: TGTGCCAGTAGTTACCCGGGGACAACCCATGAGCATTTCTTC.